This T cell receptor beta chain appears in the sequencing data of a study of early T cells in non-severe SARS-CoV-2 infection. Study details: From unsorted whole blood, bulk RNA was sequenced, and the chains remained unpaired.

This clonotype was counted ten times or more. The antigen remains unidentified. This CDR3 is 15 amino acids long. With 2 bases removed from V and 0 bases from J, the gap between germline ends came to 9 bases. CDR1 is WSHSY, CDR2 SAAADI, per germline. Findings and caveats of the study: Matching results from VDJdb favored anti-spike CD8 responses, leaving private and CD4 specificities undetected.

Each single cDNA molecule received a unique molecular identifier. TCRdb itself ran the 5' RACE reads through MiXCR, one entry per CDR3 protein. The sample comprises tens of thousands of distinct CDR3 sequences, under 8% of which are singletons, and approximately 6.3% rests with the top ten. This TCR was recovered from an adult who was a healthcare worker with PCR-confirmed SARS-CoV-2 infection or an uninfected control (not recorded which). Sequenced material: whole blood, taken at baseline. This chain connects TRBV10-2 to TRBJ2-3, with D uncertain. DNA for the CDR3: TGCGCCAGCAGTGAGACGCAGGCTAGCACAGATACGCAGTATTTT. Protein: CASSETQASTDTQYF.